What follows describes a single TCR beta chain. As originally analysed: Reference gene primer amplification gave estimated nucleated cell counts. Sequenced by immunoSEQ multiplex PCR; TCRdb stores in-frame clones only, minus some. V, J and clone size are taken as reported in that table, and D and trimming were inferred from the DNA itself. The data contain around 260,000 clones, over 75% of them singletons. These data belong to a study of blood T cell repertoires in COVID-19. Germline CDR1 reads LNHDA; CDR2 reads SQIVND (reference sequence). The germline V and J ends were trimmed by 4 bases and 0 bases, with 9 bases remaining between them. CDR3 size: 14 residues.

The V gene is TRBV19, the J gene TRBJ1-1; tentatively, D is TRBD1 (5 bases). The sample consisted of peripheral blood. The clonotype was recovered from a human donor with COVID-19, enrolled during active disease. The donor label of this sample is uncertain. Here the CDR3 reads CASSTQGMNTEAFF. CDR3 sequence (DNA): TGTGCCAGTAGTACCCAGGGTATGAACACTGAAGCTTTCTTT.